These 7 T cell receptor beta chains share one sample of origin, sequenced in a study of shared clonotypes between healthy human individuals. The protocol was immunoSEQ multiplex PCR, while the TCRdb copy is restricted to in-frame clones and leaves out a portion. The profile covers millions of clones, with over 85% appearing a single time and 0.1% to 0.15% taken by the ten largest. Material: naive CD4+ T cells sorted from blood. Subset in this sample: CD45RA+ positively selected. The origin of the receptors is a man aged 18 to 29 in good health.

This clone was detected a few times. A much larger clonotype is one base distant, so this may be a read error. The chain uses TRBV20-1 and TRBJ1-1; D gene uncertain. Germline values: CDR1 DFQATT, CDR2 SNEGSKA (reference sequence). The CDR3 totals 11 residues. CDR3 amino acids: CSAVFRGETFF. The CDR3, as DNA: TGCAGTGCCGTTTTCCGTGGTGAAACTTTCTTT.

The rearrangement links TRBV6-6 to TRBJ1-5; 7 positions match TRBD1. Germline loops: CDR1 MNHNY, CDR2 SVGAGI (reference sequence). The V and J ends lost 7 bases and 3 bases, in that order; junction bases with no gene match: 9. The CDR3 totals 15 residues. CDR3 sequence: CASNWDRLNNQPQHF. DNA of the CDR3: TGTGCCAGCAACTGGGACAGACTAAACAATCAGCCCCAGCATTTT.

CDR3 bases: TGTGCCAGCAGTTTCAAAAGGGCCGATGGCTACACCTTC. Translated, it gives CASSFKRADGYTF. This chain connects TRBV28 to TRBJ1-2; D ambiguous. Germline V gene sequence: CDR1 MDHEN, CDR2 SYDVKM. The V gene lost 3 bases and the J gene lost 6 bases, with 11 bases spanning the gap. The CDR3 covers 13 residues.

This chain's CDR3 is CASSLMATHDGETQYF. The DNA of the CDR3 is TGTGCCAGCAGCCTCATGGCTACGCATGATGGGGAGACCCAGTACTTC. The chain is built from TRBV5-4 and TRBJ2-5, with D uncertain. V was cut by 4 bases and J by 5 bases, with 21 bases left in between. CDR1 is SGHNT and CDR2 is YYREEE in the germline V gene (reference sequence). This CDR3 spans 16 amino acids.

The genes are TRBV6-1 and TRBJ1-4; possible D gene TRBD1, 5 bases. The CDR3 has 15 amino acids. From germline, CDR1 is MNHNS and CDR2 SASEGT. Between the trimmed V and J ends, which lost 7 bases and 1 base, there was a span of 13 bases. Here the CDR3 reads CASTRTRGTNEKLFF. The CDR3 bases are TGTGCCAGCACCAGAACTAGGGGAACTAATGAAAAACTGTTTTTT.

This chain joins TRBV11-2 and TRBJ1-5; 7 bases agree with TRBD1. Germline V gene lookup returns CDR1 SGHAT and CDR2 FQNNGV. V dropped 5 bases and J dropped 6; count of bases not matched to a gene: 10. The CDR3 sequence is 15 residues long. The CDR3 spells CASSHLTGASQPQHF. CDR3 DNA: TGTGCCAGCAGCCATCTCACAGGGGCAAGTCAGCCCCAGCATTTT. The complete variable domain, with remaining parts taken from reference TRBV11-2 and TRBJ1-5, reads EAGVAQSPRYKIIEKRQSVAFWCNPISGHATLYWYQQILGQGPKLLIQFQNNGVVDDSQLPKDRFSAERLKGVDSTLKIQPAKLEDSAVYLCASSHLTGASQPQHFGDGTRLSIL.

The chain is built from TRBV5-5 and TRBJ1-1; D is ambiguous. Germline CDR1 and CDR2: SGHKS and YYEKEE (reference sequence). This CDR3 has 12 amino acids. Trimming shortened V by 4 bases and J by 10 bases, and 14 bases separated the two germline ends. The CDR3 reads CASSPSLAGAFF. CDR3 in DNA: TGTGCCAGCAGCCCATCTCTGGCCGGAGCTTTCTTT.